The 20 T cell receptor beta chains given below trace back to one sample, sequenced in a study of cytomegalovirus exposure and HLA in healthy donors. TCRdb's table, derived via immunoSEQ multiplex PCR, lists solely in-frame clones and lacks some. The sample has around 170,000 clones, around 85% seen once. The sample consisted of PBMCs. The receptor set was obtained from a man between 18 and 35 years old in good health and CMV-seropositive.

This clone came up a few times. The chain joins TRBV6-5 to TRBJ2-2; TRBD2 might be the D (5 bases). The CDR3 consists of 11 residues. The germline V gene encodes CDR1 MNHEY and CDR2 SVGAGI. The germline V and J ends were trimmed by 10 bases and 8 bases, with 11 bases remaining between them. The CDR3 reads CAILRGGELFF. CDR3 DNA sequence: TGTGCCATCCTCCGGGGAGGGGAGCTGTTTTTT.

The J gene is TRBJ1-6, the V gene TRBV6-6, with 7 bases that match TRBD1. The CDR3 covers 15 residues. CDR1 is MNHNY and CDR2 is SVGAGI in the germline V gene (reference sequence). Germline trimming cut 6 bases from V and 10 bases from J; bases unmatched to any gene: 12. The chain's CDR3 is CASRNLQGNRSPLHF. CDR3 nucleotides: TGTGCCAGCAGAAACCTACAGGGGAATCGGTCACCCCTCCACTTT.

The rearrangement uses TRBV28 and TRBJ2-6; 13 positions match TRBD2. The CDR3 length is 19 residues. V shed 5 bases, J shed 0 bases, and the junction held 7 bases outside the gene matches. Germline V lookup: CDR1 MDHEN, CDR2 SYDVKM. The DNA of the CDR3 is TGTGCCAGCAGTCCCGCCGGGACTAGCGGGACCTCTGGGGCCAACGTCCTGACTTTC. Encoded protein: CASSPAGTSGTSGANVLTF. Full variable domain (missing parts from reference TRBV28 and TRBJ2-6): DVKVTQSSRYLVKRTGEKVFLECVQDMDHENMFWYRQDPGLGLRLIYFSYDVKMKEKGDIPEGYSVSREKKERFSLILESASTNQTSMYLCASSPAGTSGTSGANVLTFGAGSRLTVL.

For the CDR3, the DNA is TGTGCCAGCTCGTCGGGGGGGGAGCAGTTCTTC. It is translated as CASSSGGEQFF. This chain links TRBV18 with TRBJ2-1, with 8 bases lining up with TRBD2. CDR1 is KGHSH and CDR2 is LQKENI in the germline V gene. This CDR3 has 11 residues. With V trimmed by 6 bases and J by 10 bases, 2 bases remained unmatched.

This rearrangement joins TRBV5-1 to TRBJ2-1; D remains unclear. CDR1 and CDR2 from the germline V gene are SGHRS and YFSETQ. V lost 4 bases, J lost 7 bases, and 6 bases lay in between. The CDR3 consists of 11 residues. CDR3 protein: CASSTENEQFF. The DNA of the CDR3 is TGCGCCAGCAGCACGGAGAATGAGCAGTTCTTC.

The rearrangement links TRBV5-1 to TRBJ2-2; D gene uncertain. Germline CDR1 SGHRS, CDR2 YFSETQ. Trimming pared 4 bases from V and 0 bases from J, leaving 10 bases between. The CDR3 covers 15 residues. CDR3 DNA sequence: TGCGCCAGCAGCCCCGGTTTTCCGAACACCGGGGAGCTGTTTTTT. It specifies CASSPGFPNTGELFF.

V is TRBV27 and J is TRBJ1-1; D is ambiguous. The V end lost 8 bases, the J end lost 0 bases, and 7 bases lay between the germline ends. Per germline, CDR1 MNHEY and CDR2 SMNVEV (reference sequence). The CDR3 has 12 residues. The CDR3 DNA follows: TGTGCCAGCGGCGGTTTGAACACTGAAGCTTTCTTT. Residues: CASGGLNTEAFF.

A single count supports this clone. CDR3 in amino acids: CASSLTSTGELFF. The CDR3 DNA is TGTGCCAGCAGCTTAACGTCAACCGGGGAGCTGTTTTTT. The V call is TRBV7-3, the J call TRBJ2-2; D unclear. The V gene's germline CDR1 is SGHTA and CDR2 FQGTGA. The ends were cut back, 0 bases at V and 5 bases at J, with 4 bases in the middle. The CDR3 is 13 residues long.

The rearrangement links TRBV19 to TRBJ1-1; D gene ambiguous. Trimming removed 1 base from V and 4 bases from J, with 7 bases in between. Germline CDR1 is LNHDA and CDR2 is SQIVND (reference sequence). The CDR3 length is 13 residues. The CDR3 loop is CASSIGRGTEAFF. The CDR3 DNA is TGTGCCAGTAGTATAGGACGGGGCACTGAAGCTTTCTTT.

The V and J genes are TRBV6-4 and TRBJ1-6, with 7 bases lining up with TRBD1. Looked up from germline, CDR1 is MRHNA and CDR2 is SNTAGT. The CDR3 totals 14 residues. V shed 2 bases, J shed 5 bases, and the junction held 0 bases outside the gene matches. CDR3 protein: CASSDGTDNSPLHF. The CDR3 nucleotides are TGTGCCAGCAGTGACGGGACAGATAATTCACCCCTCCACTTT.

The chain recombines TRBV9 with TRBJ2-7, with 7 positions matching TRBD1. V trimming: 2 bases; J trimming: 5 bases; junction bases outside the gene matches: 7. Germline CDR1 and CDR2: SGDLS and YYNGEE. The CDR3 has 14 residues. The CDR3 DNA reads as TGTGCCAGCAGCGTCTCGGGACAGAGTGACGAGCAGTACTTC. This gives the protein CASSVSGQSDEQYF.

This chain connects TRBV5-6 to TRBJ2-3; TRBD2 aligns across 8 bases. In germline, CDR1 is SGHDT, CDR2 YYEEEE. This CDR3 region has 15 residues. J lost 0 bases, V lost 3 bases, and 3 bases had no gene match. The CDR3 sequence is CASSSGTSSTDTQYF. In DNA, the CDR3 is TGTGCCAGCAGCTCGGGGACTAGTAGCACAGATACGCAGTATTTT.

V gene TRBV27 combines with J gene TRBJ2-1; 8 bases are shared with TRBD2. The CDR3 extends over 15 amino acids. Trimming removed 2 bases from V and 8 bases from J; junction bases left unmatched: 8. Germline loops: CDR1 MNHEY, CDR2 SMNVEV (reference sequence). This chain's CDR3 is CASSLGASGLHEQFF. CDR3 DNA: TGTGCCAGCAGTTTAGGGGCTAGCGGGTTACATGAGCAGTTCTTC.

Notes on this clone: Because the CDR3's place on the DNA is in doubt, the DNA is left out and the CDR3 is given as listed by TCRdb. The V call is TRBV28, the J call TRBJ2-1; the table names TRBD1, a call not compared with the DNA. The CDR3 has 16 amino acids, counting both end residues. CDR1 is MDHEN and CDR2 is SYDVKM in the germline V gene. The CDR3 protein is CASSSSPGQGPNEQFF.

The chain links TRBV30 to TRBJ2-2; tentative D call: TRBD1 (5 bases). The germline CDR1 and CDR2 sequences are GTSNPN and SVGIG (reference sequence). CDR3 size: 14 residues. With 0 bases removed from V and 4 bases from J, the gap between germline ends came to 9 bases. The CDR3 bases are TGTGCCTGGAGTGTGAAGGGGCTCACCGGGGAGCTGTTTTTT. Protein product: CAWSVKGLTGELFF.

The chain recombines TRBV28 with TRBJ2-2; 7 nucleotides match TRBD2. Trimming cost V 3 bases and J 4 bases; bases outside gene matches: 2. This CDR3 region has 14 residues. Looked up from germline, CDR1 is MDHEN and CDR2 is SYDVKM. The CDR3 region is CASSLGGSTGELFF. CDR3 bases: TGTGCCAGCAGTTTGGGCGGGAGCACCGGGGAGCTGTTTTTT.

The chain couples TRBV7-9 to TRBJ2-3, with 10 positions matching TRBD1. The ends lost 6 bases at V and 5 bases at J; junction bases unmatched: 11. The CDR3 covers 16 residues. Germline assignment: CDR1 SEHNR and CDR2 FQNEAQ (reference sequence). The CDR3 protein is CASSRWTGGDEDTQYF. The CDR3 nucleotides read TGTGCCAGCAGTAGGTGGACAGGGGGTGATGAAGATACGCAGTATTTT.

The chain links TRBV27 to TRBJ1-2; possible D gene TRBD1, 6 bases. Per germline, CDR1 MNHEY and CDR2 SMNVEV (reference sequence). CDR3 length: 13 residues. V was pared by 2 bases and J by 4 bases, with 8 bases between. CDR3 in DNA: TGTGCCAGCAGTTTAGGGGGCCTCTATGGCTACACCTTC. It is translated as CASSLGGLYGYTF.

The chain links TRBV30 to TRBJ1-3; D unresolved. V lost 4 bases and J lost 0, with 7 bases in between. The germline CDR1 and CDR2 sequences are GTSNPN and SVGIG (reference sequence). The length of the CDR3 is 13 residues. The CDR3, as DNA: TGTGCCTGGACAGGAAGCTCTGGAAACACCATATATTTT. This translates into CAWTGSSGNTIYF.

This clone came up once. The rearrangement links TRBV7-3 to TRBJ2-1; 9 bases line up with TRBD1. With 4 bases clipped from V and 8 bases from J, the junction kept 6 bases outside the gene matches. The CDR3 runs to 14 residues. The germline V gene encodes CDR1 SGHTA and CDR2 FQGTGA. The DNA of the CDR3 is TGTGCCAGCAGCTCGGGACAGGGCACCGATGAGCAGTTCTTC. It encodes CASSSGQGTDEQFF.